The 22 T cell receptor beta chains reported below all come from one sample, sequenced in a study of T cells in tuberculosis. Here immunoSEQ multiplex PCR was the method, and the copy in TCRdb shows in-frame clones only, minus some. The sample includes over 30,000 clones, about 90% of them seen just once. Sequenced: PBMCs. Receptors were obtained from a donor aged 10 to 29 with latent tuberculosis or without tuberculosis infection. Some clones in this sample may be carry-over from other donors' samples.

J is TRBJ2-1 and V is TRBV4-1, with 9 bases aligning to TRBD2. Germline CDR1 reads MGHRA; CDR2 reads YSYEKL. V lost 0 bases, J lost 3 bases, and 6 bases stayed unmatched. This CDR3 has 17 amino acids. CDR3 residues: CASSQEGASGVYNEQFF. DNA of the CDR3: TGCGCCAGCAGCCAAGAGGGGGCTAGCGGGGTCTACAATGAGCAGTTCTTC.

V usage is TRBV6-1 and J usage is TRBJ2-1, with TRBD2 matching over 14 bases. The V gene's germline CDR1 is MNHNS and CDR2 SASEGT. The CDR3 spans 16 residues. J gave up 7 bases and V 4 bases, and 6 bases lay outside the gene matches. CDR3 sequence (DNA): TGTGCCAGCAGTGGGACTAGCGGGAGGATTAGGAATGAGCAGTTCTTC. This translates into CASSGTSGRIRNEQFF.

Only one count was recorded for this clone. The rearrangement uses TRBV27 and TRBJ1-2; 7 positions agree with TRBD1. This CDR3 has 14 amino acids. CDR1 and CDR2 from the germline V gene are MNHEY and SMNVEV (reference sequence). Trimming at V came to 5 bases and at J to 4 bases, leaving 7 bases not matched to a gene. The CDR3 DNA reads TGTGCCAGCAGTCCCTCGTGGACAGGCTATGGCTACACCTTC. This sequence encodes CASSPSWTGYGYTF.

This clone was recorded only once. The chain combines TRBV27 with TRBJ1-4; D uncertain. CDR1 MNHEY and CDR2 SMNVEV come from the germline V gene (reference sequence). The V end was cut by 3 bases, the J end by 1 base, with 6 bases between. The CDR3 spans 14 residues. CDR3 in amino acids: CASSLRRTNEKLFF. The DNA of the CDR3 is TGTGCCAGCAGTTTGCGGAGAACTAATGAAAAACTGTTTTTT.

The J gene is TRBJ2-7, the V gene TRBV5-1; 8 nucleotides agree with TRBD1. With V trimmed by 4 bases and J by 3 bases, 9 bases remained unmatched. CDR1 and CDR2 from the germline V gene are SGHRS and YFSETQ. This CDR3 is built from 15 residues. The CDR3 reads CASSPPPDRDYEQYF. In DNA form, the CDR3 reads TGCGCCAGCAGCCCCCCGCCGGACAGGGACTACGAGCAGTACTTC.

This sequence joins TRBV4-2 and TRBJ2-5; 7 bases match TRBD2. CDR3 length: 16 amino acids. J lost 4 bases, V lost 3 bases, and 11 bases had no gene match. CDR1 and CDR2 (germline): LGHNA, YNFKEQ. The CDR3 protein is CASSHQSGGSTETQYF. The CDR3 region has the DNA TGTGCCAGCAGCCATCAGAGCGGCGGGAGTACAGAGACCCAGTACTTC.

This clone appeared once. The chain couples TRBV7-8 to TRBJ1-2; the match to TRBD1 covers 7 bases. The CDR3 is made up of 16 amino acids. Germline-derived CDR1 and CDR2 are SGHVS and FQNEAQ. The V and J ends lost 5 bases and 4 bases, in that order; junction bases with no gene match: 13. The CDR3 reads CASSPTPGDSSYGYTF. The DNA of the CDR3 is TGTGCCAGCAGCCCTACCCCAGGGGACAGTAGCTATGGCTACACCTTC.

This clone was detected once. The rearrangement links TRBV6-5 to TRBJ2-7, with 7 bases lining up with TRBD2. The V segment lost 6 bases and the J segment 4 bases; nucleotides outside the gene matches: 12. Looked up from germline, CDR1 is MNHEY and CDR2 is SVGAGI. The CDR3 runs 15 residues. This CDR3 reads CASRENGGSLYEQYF. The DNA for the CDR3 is TGTGCCAGCAGAGAGAATGGCGGGAGTCTGTACGAGCAGTACTTC.

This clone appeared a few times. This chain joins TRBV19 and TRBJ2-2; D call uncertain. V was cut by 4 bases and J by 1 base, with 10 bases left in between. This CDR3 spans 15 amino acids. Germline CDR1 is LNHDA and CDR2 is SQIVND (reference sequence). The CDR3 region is CASSKESLNTGELFF. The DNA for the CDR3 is TGTGCCAGTAGTAAAGAGAGTCTGAACACCGGGGAGCTGTTTTTT.

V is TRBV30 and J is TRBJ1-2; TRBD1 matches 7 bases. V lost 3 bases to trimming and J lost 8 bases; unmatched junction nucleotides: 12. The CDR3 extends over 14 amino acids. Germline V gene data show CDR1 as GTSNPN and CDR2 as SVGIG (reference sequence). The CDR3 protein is CAWRETGRFEGYTF. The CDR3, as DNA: TGTGCCTGGAGGGAGACAGGGCGGTTTGAAGGCTACACCTTC.

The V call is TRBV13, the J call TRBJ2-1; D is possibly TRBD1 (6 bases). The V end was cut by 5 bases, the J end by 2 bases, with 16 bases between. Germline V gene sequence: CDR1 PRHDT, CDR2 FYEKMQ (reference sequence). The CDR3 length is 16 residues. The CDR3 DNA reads TGTGCCAGCAGCCCCACCGGGACAACCACCTACAATGAGCAGTTCTTC. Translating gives CASSPTGTTTYNEQFF.

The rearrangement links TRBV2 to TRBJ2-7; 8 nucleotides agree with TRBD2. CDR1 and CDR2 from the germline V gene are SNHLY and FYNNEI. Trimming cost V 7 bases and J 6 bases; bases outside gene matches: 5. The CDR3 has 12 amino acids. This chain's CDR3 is CASTGGLGEQYF. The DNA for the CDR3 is TGTGCCAGCACGGGGGGGCTCGGCGAGCAGTACTTC.

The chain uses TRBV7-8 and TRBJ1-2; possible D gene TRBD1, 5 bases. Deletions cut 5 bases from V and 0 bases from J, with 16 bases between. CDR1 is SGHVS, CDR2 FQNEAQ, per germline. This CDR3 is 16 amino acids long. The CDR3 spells CASSQKGQQTNYGYTF. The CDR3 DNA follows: TGTGCCAGCAGCCAAAAGGGGCAGCAAACTAACTATGGCTACACCTTC.

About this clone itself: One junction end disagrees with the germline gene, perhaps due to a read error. The CDR3 spells CASSEGGFGGGRLF. Here the CDR3 DNA reads TGTGCCAGCAGTGAAGGGGGTTTTGGGGGAGGACGTCTTTTC. The gene calls are TRBV6-1 and TRBJ2-7; weak D call: TRBD2 (6 bases). CDR3 length: 14 amino acids. The V gene's germline CDR1 is MNHNS and CDR2 SASEGT.

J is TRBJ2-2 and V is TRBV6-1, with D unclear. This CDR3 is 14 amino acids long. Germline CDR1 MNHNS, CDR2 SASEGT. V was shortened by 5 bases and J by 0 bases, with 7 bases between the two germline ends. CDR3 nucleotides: TGTGCCAGCAGTTCCGGTCCGAACACCGGGGAGCTGTTTTTT. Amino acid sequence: CASSSGPNTGELFF.

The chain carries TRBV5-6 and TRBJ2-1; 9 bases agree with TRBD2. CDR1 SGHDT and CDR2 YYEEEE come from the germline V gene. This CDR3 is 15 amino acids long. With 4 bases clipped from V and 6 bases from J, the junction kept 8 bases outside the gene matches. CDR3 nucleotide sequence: TGTGCCAGCAGCCTCCCTAGCGGGGTCCTCAATGAGCAGTTCTTC. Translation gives CASSLPSGVLNEQFF.

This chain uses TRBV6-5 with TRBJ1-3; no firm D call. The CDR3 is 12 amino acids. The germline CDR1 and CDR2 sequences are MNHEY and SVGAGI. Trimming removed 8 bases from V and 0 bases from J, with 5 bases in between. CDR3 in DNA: TGTGCCAGCGTCTCCTCTGGAAACACCATATATTTT. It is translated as CASVSSGNTIYF.

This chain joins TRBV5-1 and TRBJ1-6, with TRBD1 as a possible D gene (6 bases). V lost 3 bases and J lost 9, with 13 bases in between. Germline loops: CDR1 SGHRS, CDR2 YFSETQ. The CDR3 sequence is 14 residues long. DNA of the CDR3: TGCGCCAGCAGCTCACGGACAGAATTTTCACCCCTCCACTTT. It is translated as CASSSRTEFSPLHF.

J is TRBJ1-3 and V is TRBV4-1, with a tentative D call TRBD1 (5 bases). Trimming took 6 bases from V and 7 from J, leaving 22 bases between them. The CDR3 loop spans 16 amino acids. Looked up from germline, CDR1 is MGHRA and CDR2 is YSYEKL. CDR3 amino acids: CASSLRAGTQGNTIYF. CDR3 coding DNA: TGCGCCAGCAGTCTTAGAGCCGGGACTCAAGGGAACACCATATATTTT.

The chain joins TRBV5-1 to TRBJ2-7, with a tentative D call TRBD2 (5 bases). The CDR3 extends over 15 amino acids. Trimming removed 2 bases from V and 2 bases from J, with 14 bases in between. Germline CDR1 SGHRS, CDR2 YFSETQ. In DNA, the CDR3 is TGCGCCAGCAGCTTCCAGCCGGGGATCGCCTACGAGCAGTACTTC. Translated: CASSFQPGIAYEQYF.

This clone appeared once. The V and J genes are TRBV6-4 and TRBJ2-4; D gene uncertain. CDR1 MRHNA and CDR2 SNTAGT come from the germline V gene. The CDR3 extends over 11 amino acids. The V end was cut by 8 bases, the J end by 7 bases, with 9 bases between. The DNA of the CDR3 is TGTGCCAGCCCTCCTCGTAACATTCAGTACTTC. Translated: CASPPRNIQYF.

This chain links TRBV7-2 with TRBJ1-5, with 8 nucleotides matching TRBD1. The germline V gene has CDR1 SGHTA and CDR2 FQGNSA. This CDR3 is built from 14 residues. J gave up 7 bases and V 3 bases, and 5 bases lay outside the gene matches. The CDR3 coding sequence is TGTGCCAGCAGCTTTTCAGGGGGCCAACAGCCCCAGCATTTT. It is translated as CASSFSGGQQPQHF.